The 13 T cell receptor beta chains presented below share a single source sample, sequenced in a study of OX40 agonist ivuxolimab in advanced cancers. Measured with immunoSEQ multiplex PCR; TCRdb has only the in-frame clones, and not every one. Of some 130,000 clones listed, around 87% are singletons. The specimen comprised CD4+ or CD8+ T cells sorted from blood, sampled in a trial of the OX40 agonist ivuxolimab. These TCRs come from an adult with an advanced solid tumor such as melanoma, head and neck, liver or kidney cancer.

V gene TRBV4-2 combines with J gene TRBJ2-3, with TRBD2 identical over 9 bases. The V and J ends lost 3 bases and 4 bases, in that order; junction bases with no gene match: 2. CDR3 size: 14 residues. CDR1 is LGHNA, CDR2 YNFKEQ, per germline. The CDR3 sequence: CASSHGTSSDTQYF. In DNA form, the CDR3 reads TGTGCCAGCAGCCACGGGACTAGCTCAGATACGCAGTATTTT.

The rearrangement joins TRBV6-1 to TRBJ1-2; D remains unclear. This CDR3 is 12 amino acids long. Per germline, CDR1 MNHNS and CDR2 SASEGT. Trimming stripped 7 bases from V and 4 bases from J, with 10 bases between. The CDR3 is CASNGLLYGYTF. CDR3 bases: TGTGCCAGCAACGGACTCCTCTATGGCTACACCTTC.

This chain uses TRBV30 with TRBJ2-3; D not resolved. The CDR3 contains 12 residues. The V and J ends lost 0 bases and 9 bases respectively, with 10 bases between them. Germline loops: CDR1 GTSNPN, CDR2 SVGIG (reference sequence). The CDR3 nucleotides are TGTGCCTGGAGTGTACTGGGTCCAACGCAGTATTTT. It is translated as CAWSVLGPTQYF.

The CDR3 DNA sequence: TGTGCCAGCAGCTTAAGTGGGCGGCGGGGGCCGGACTATGGCTACACCTTC. It is translated as CASSLSGRRGPDYGYTF. The chain links TRBV7-2 to TRBJ1-2; the D gene is possibly TRBD1 (6 bases). Germline V lookup: CDR1 SGHTA, CDR2 FQGNSA. The CDR3 sequence is 17 residues long. Trimming took off 2 bases at V and 3 bases at J, with 19 bases between the two ends.

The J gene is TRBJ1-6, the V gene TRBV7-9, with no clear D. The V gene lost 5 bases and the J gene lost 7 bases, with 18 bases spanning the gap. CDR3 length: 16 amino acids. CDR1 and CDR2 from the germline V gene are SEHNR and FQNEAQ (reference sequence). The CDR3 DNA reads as TGTGCCAGCAGCCCATGGGAGTCCTTGAGAAATTCACCCCTCCACTTT. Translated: CASSPWESLRNSPLHF.

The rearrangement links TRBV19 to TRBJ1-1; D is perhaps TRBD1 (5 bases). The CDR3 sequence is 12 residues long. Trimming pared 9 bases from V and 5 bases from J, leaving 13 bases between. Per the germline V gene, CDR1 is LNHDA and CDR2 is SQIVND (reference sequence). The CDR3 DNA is TGTGCCAGCTCTCCAGGGCGGACTGAAGCTTTCTTT. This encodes CASSPGRTEAFF.

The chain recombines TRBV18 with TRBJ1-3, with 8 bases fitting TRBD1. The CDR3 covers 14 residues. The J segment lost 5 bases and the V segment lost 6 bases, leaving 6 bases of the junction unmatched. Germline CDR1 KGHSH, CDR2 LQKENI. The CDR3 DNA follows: TGTGCCAGCTCGCAGGGACAGGAAAGAAACACCATATATTTT. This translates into CASSQGQERNTIYF.

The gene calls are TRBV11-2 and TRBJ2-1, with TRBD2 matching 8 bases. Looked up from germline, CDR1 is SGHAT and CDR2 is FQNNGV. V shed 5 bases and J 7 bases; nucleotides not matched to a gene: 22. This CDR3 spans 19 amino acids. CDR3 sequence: CASSPLGVGIAGMGNEQFF. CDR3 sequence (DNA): TGTGCCAGCAGCCCCCTGGGAGTAGGGATAGCGGGGATGGGGAATGAGCAGTTCTTC.

CDR3 amino acids: CASRQARGTYEQYF. In DNA form, the CDR3 reads TGTGCCAGCAGGCAAGCCAGGGGAACCTACGAGCAGTACTTC. The chain has TRBV6-5 and TRBJ2-7, with D tentatively TRBD1 (6 bases). CDR1 and CDR2 (germline): MNHEY, SVGAGI. The CDR3 sequence is 14 residues long. The V end lost 6 bases, the J end lost 2 bases, and 14 bases lay between the germline ends.

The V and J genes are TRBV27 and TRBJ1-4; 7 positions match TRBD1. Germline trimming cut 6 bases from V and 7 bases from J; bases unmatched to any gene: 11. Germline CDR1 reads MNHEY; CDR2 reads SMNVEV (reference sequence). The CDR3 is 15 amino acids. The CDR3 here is CASSYRGFDSEKLFF. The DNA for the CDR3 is TGTGCCAGCAGCTACAGGGGCTTCGATAGTGAAAAACTGTTTTTT.

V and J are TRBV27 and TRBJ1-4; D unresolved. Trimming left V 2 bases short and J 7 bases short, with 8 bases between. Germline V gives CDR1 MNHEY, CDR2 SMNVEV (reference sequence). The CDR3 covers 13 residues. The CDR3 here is CASSLRESEKLFF. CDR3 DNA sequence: TGTGCCAGCAGTTTAAGAGAAAGTGAAAAACTGTTTTTT.

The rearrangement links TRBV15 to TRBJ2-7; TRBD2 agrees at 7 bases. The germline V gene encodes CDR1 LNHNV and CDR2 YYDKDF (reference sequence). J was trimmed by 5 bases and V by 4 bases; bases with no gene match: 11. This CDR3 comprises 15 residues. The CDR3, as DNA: TGTGCCACCAGCATTTCCCCAGCGGGGAATAACGAGCAGTACTTC. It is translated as CATSISPAGNNEQYF.

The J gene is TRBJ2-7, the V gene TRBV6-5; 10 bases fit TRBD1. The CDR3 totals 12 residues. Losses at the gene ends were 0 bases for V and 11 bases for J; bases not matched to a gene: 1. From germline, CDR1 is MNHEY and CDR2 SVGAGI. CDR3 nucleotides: TGTGCCAGCAGTTACTCAGGGACAGGGGAGTACTTC. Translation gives CASSYSGTGEYF.